Below, 29 T cell receptor beta chains from the same sample are listed, as sequenced in a study of PD-L1 blockade in urothelial cancer. The table came from immunoSEQ multiplex PCR; TCRdb's copy has only in-frame clones and leaves some out. The top ten clones hold 2% to 2.5% of a sample with about 95,000 clones, around 90% of them seen once. Regarding time point: pretreatment peripheral blood. The sample here was PBMCs, taken around atezolizumab (anti-PD-L1) treatment. These TCRs come from a man in his 60s with urothelial cancer.

The chain recombines TRBV6-1 with TRBJ1-1; D perhaps matches TRBD1 (5 bases). CDR1 is MNHNS, CDR2 SASEGT, per germline. This CDR3 contains 12 residues. V gave up 11 bases and J gave up 4 bases, with 14 bases separating them. The CDR3 reads CALVRARTEAFF. CDR3 nucleotide sequence: TGTGCCCTTGTCAGGGCCCGCACTGAAGCTTTCTTT.

This chain uses TRBV28 with TRBJ1-1; weak D call: TRBD1 (5 bases). The CDR3 has 13 amino acids. Between the trimmed V and J ends, which lost 6 bases and 6 bases, there was a span of 14 bases. Germline-derived CDR1 and CDR2 are MDHEN and SYDVKM. The DNA of the CDR3 is TGTGCCAGCAGGCCTGGGGGGTCGGCTGAAGCTTTCTTT. Its translation: CASRPGGSAEAFF.

For this clone: The same CDR3 arises from other DNA sequences in this sample as well. The genes are TRBV30 and TRBJ1-5, with TRBD1 matching 8 bases. V lost 0 bases and J lost 6; bases outside the gene matches: 4. Germline CDR1 reads GTSNPN; CDR2 reads SVGIG (reference sequence). The CDR3 consists of 14 residues. The DNA for the CDR3 is TGTGCCTGGAGTGTAGGACAGGGCGGTCAGCCCCAGCATTTT. It yields the protein CAWSVGQGGQPQHF.

V and J are TRBV28 and TRBJ1-1; D may be TRBD1 (6 bases). V was shortened by 11 bases and J by 5 bases, with 15 bases between the two germline ends. The CDR3 has 12 residues. Germline V lookup: CDR1 MDHEN, CDR2 SYDVKM. This CDR3 is CAVPGGRTEAFF. CDR3 DNA: TGTGCCGTGCCGGGGGGCAGGACTGAAGCTTTCTTT.

The chain has TRBV5-1 and TRBJ1-4; D is uncertain. Germline lookup yields CDR1 SGHRS and CDR2 YFSETQ. CDR3 size: 15 residues. V was pared by 0 bases and J by 8 bases, with 14 bases between. The CDR3 coding sequence is TGCGCCAGCAGCTTGGGGCTGGGCGGGGAAGAAAAACTGTTTTTT. It translates to CASSLGLGGEEKLFF.

A single count supports this clone. This chain links TRBV5-1 with TRBJ2-1; D is perhaps TRBD1 (5 bases). The length of the CDR3 is 12 residues. Germline assignment: CDR1 SGHRS and CDR2 YFSETQ. Trimming removed 4 bases from V and 9 bases from J, with 11 bases in between. The CDR3, as DNA: TGCGCCAGCAGCCCTGGACATACTGAGCAGTTCTTC. Its protein is CASSPGHTEQFF.

The V gene is TRBV9, the J gene TRBJ2-1; the D gene is possibly TRBD2 (7 bases). Germline-derived CDR1 and CDR2 are SGDLS and YYNGEE. The CDR3 runs 17 residues. The V end lost 2 bases, the J end lost 7 bases, and 22 bases lay between the germline ends. This CDR3 reads CASSVYRGAKPVNEQFF. In DNA form, the CDR3 reads TGTGCCAGCAGCGTTTACCGGGGGGCGAAACCTGTAAATGAGCAGTTCTTC. The complete variable domain, with remaining parts taken from reference TRBV9 and TRBJ2-1, reads DSGVTQTPKHLITATGQRVTLRCSPRSGDLSVYWYQQSLDQGLQFLIQYYNGEERAKGNILERFSAQQFPDLHSELNLSSLELGDSALYFCASSVYRGAKPVNEQFFGPGTRLTVL.

The chain recombines TRBV9 with TRBJ1-2, with unresolved D. Per the germline V gene, CDR1 is SGDLS and CDR2 is YYNGEE. V lost 0 bases and J 2 bases, leaving 14 bases between the germline ends. The CDR3 sequence is 16 residues long. The CDR3 nucleotides read TGTGCCAGCAGCGTAGCTACCGGGGTCGGGAACTATGGCTACACCTTC. Translating gives CASSVATGVGNYGYTF. Based on the CDR3 plus reference TRBV9 and TRBJ1-2, the full variable domain is DSGVTQTPKHLITATGQRVTLRCSPRSGDLSVYWYQQSLDQGLQFLIQYYNGEERAKGNILERFSAQQFPDLHSELNLSSLELGDSALYFCASSVATGVGNYGYTFGSGTRLTVV.

This chain joins TRBV7-3 and TRBJ2-2; tentative D call: TRBD2 (6 bases). In germline, CDR1 is SGHTA, CDR2 FQGTGA. V lost 1 base and J lost 4, with 13 bases in between. This CDR3 has 16 amino acids. The CDR3 loop reads CASSLSPGVGTGELFF. The CDR3 DNA sequence: TGTGCCAGCAGCTTAAGTCCGGGAGTGGGCACCGGGGAGCTGTTTTTT.

The chain combines TRBV27 with TRBJ2-3; 7 positions match TRBD2. Trimming cost V 1 base and J 0 bases; bases outside gene matches: 4. Germline CDR1 MNHEY, CDR2 SMNVEV (reference sequence). The CDR3 has 16 amino acids. This chain's CDR3 is CASSLWGGSSTDTQYF. The CDR3, as DNA: TGTGCCAGCAGTTTATGGGGGGGGTCTAGCACAGATACGCAGTATTTT.

V gene TRBV5-6 combines with J gene TRBJ2-5; D gene ambiguous. V lost 0 bases to trimming and J lost 2 bases, with 5 bases between them. The CDR3 runs 13 residues. Germline V gene sequence: CDR1 SGHDT, CDR2 YYEEEE. CDR3 amino acids: CASSLDRQETQYF. The CDR3 nucleotides read TGTGCCAGCAGCTTGGACAGACAAGAGACCCAGTACTTC.

A word on this clone: One junction end does not reproduce the germline sequence, and a read error may be involved. The rearrangement links TRBV4-2 to TRBJ1-4; 7 bases agree with TRBD1. There are 15 residues in the CDR3. Per germline, CDR1 LGHNA and CDR2 YNFKEQ. The CDR3 sequence: CASSQVQGTSEKLFF. For the CDR3, the DNA is TGTGCCAGCAGCCAAGTACAGGGGACTAGTGAAAAACTGTTTTTT.

The chain recombines TRBV5-4 with TRBJ1-1; TRBD1 might be the D (6 bases). This CDR3 has 15 amino acids. Trimming cost V 4 bases and J 5 bases, with 18 bases left between them. Germline V gives CDR1 SGHNT, CDR2 YYREEE (reference sequence). The CDR3 is CASSVGGLRRTEAFF. The CDR3 DNA reads as TGTGCCAGCAGCGTGGGGGGCCTACGGAGAACTGAAGCTTTCTTT.

The chain combines TRBV30 with TRBJ2-1; D is possibly TRBD2 (6 bases). CDR1 and CDR2 from the germline V gene are GTSNPN and SVGIG (reference sequence). V was pared by 5 bases and J by 13 bases, with 15 bases between. The CDR3 is 11 amino acids. Written as DNA, the CDR3 is TGTGCCTGGTGGGGCGGGGTAACCCAGTTCTTC. This encodes CAWWGGVTQFF.

This clone appeared a single time. The V and J genes are TRBV6-1 and TRBJ2-5, with TRBD2 identical over 8 bases. The V segment lost 8 bases and the J segment 1 base; nucleotides outside the gene matches: 9. Germline lookup yields CDR1 MNHNS and CDR2 SASEGT. The CDR3 extends over 15 amino acids. The CDR3 DNA follows: TGTGCCAGCGAATGGCGGGGGGCCCGCCAAGAGACCCAGTACTTC. Protein sequence: CASEWRGARQETQYF.

The rearrangement uses TRBV11-3 and TRBJ1-1; D gene uncertain. Germline values: CDR1 SGHNT, CDR2 YENEEA. The CDR3 contains 12 residues. V lost 4 bases and J 0 bases, leaving 3 bases between the germline ends. This CDR3 is CASSYMNTEAFF. In DNA, the CDR3 is TGTGCCAGCAGCTATATGAACACTGAAGCTTTCTTT. Based on the CDR3 plus reference TRBV11-3 and TRBJ1-1, the full variable domain is EAGVVQSPRYKIIEKKQPVAFWCNPISGHNTLYWYLQNLGQGPELLIRYENEEAVDDSQLPKDRFSAERLKGVDSTLKIQPAELGDSAVYLCASSYMNTEAFFGQGTRLTVV.

This rearrangement joins TRBV19 to TRBJ1-1; the D is unclear. The CDR3 has 14 residues. The ends were cut back, 3 bases at V and 3 bases at J, with 11 bases in the middle. Germline V lookup: CDR1 LNHDA, CDR2 SQIVND (reference sequence). CDR3 nucleotide sequence: TGTGCCAGTAGTATTGGAGGGCTGGACACTGAAGCTTTCTTT. Translated, it gives CASSIGGLDTEAFF.

This clone came up once. CDR3 sequence reads: CASSRARGLGGYTF. The CDR3 region has the DNA TGTGCCAGCAGCAGGGCCAGGGGGCTTGGCGGCTACACCTTC. This sequence joins TRBV7-8 and TRBJ1-2, with TRBD1 matching 8 bases. Germline values: CDR1 SGHVS, CDR2 FQNEAQ. With V trimmed by 5 bases and J by 8 bases, 10 bases remained unmatched. This CDR3 region has 14 residues.

This chain connects TRBV6-6 to TRBJ2-3; 10 bases agree with TRBD1. The V gene's germline CDR1 is MNHNY and CDR2 SVGAGI (reference sequence). J gave up 3 bases and V 5 bases, and 2 bases lay outside the gene matches. The CDR3 is made up of 14 amino acids. The CDR3 DNA is TGTGCCAGCAGTCGGACAGGGGGAACAGATACGCAGTATTTT. Its protein product is CASSRTGGTDTQYF.

V gene TRBV7-9 combines with J gene TRBJ2-1; 10 bases agree with TRBD2. This CDR3 has 19 residues. Germline CDR1 and CDR2: SEHNR and FQNEAQ (reference sequence). J lost 5 bases, V lost 3 bases, and 16 bases had no gene match. The CDR3 DNA sequence: TGTGCCAGCAGCTTTTTCGCCTTGGCTAGCGGGAGTATGGACAATGAGCAGTTCTTC. Translating it yields CASSFFALASGSMDNEQFF.

The chain recombines TRBV11-3 with TRBJ1-4, with TRBD1 matching over 8 bases. The CDR3 spans 15 residues. CDR1 and CDR2 from the germline V gene are SGHNT and YENEEA. V was clipped by 5 bases and J by 8 bases; unmatched bases: 10. The DNA of the CDR3 is TGTGCCAGCAGCCTGAATCAGGGGGCAGGAGAAAAACTGTTTTTT. Protein sequence: CASSLNQGAGEKLFF.

The chain links TRBV27 to TRBJ2-7, with D possibly TRBD2 on 5 matching bases. CDR1 and CDR2 from the germline V gene are MNHEY and SMNVEV (reference sequence). The length of the CDR3 is 15 residues. V lost 2 bases, J lost 7 bases, and 18 bases lay in between. The CDR3 region is CASSLSGTRLGEQYF. CDR3 sequence (DNA): TGTGCCAGCAGTTTAAGCGGAACCAGACTCGGAGAGCAGTACTTC.

The J gene is TRBJ2-1, the V gene TRBV9; 11 bases are a match to TRBD2. J gave up 6 bases and V 5 bases, and 7 bases lay outside the gene matches. CDR1 and CDR2 (germline): SGDLS, YYNGEE. This CDR3 contains 15 residues. CDR3 in amino acids: CASRPFSGGGNEQFF. The CDR3 DNA is TGTGCCAGCAGGCCATTTAGCGGGGGGGGCAATGAGCAGTTCTTC.

In its sample, this clone was seen a few times. This chain links TRBV7-2 with TRBJ2-1; 8 nucleotides agree with TRBD2. The germline V gene has CDR1 SGHTA and CDR2 FQGNSA. The CDR3 contains 18 residues. Unmatched junction bases numbered 8, after V lost 1 base and J lost 0 bases. CDR3 amino acids: CASSLVAGTLSSYNEQFF. Written as DNA, the CDR3 is TGTGCCAGCAGCTTAGTAGCGGGGACATTGAGCTCCTACAATGAGCAGTTCTTC.

The chain joins TRBV5-4 to TRBJ2-7; weak D call: TRBD2 (6 bases). Germline V gives CDR1 SGHNT, CDR2 YYREEE (reference sequence). Trimming removed 4 bases at V and 6 bases at J, with 14 bases between. The CDR3 is 13 amino acids. The CDR3 protein is CASSLPGGPEQYF. The CDR3 coding sequence is TGTGCCAGCAGCCTCCCTGGAGGGCCCGAGCAGTACTTC. Looking up the rest from reference TRBV5-4 and TRBJ2-7 gives the full variable domain: ETGVTQSPTHLIKTRGQQVTLRCSSQSGHNTVSWYQQALGQGPQFIFQYYREEENGRGNFPPRFSGLQFPNYSSELNVNALELDDSALYLCASSLPGGPEQYFGPGTRLTVT.

The DNA for the CDR3 is TGCGCCAGCAGCCTAGGGGGGGGTGAGCAGTTCTTC. It specifies CASSLGGGEQFF. The gene calls are TRBV5-1 and TRBJ2-1; TRBD2 might be the D (7 bases). This CDR3 has 12 residues. Trimming removed 4 bases at V and 9 bases at J, with 11 bases between. Germline V gives CDR1 SGHRS, CDR2 YFSETQ.

The chain couples TRBV7-9 to TRBJ2-2, with a tentative D call TRBD2 (6 bases). The V end was cut by 3 bases, the J end by 10 bases, with 9 bases between. Germline V gene sequence: CDR1 SEHNR, CDR2 FQNEAQ (reference sequence). The CDR3 is made up of 12 amino acids. The CDR3 nucleotides read TGTGCCAGCAGCTTTGGGGACTTGGAGCTGTTTTTT. Its protein is CASSFGDLELFF.

The V gene is TRBV12-2, the J gene TRBJ2-3; TRBD2 reflects the table's D call only, with no check against the DNA. TRBV12-2 is labeled a pseudogene. There are 18 residues in the CDR3. DNA of the CDR3: TGTGCAAGTCGCCGCGTTTCCCGGCTAGCGGGAGGTGGAGATACGCAGTATTTT. It translates to CASRRVSRLAGGGDTQYF.

V is TRBV28 and J is TRBJ1-2; D is perhaps TRBD1 (5 bases). This CDR3 comprises 12 residues. V lost 7 bases and J 4 bases, leaving 10 bases between the germline ends. Germline V gives CDR1 MDHEN, CDR2 SYDVKM. CDR3 region: CASNLGGYGYTF. DNA for the CDR3: TGTGCCAGCAATTTGGGGGGCTATGGCTACACCTTC.